The 10 T cell receptor beta chains reported below all come from one sample, sequenced in a study of blood T cell repertoires in COVID-19. Only in-frame clones appear in the TCRdb table, and some are missing; sequencing was by immunoSEQ multiplex PCR. The sample holds under 200,000 clones; 70% to 90% are singletons and the top ten take roughly a fifth. Sequencing used peripheral blood. The receptors come from a man in his sixties with active or convalescent COVID-19.

This chain joins TRBV9 and TRBJ1-2; D may be TRBD1 (6 bases). Germline V gene sequence: CDR1 SGDLS, CDR2 YYNGEE. The CDR3 has 14 residues. V dropped 0 bases and J dropped 4 bases, with 10 bases sitting between them. CDR3 sequence: CASSVGTGPYGYTF. Here the CDR3 DNA reads TGTGCCAGCAGCGTAGGAACAGGGCCCTATGGCTACACCTTC.

V and J are TRBV5-5 and TRBJ2-5; D not certain. CDR1 is SGHKS and CDR2 is YYEKEE in the germline V gene (reference sequence). This CDR3 spans 14 amino acids. V dropped 0 bases and J dropped 3 bases, with 9 bases sitting between them. The CDR3 protein is CASSLDAEKETQYF. CDR3 coding DNA: TGTGCCAGCAGCTTGGATGCCGAGAAAGAGACCCAGTACTTC.

CDR3 residues: CASSLVIAGGGADTQYF. CDR3 bases: TGTGCCAGCAGCCTGGTTATAGCGGGGGGCGGGGCAGATACGCAGTATTTT. V usage is TRBV7-6 and J usage is TRBJ2-3, with 10 positions matching TRBD2. V shed 5 bases and J 4 bases; nucleotides not matched to a gene: 12. CDR1 and CDR2 from the germline V gene are SGHVS and FNYEAQ. The CDR3 runs to 17 residues.

This rearrangement joins TRBV7-6 to TRBJ1-6, with D possibly TRBD1 on 6 matching bases. The CDR3 covers 14 residues. V was pared by 3 bases and J by 7 bases, with 10 bases between. Per germline, CDR1 SGHVS and CDR2 FNYEAQ. CDR3 DNA: TGTGCCAGCAGCTTGGGACACTCAAATTCACCCCTCCACTTT. Translation gives CASSLGHSNSPLHF.

The V and J genes are TRBV6-6 and TRBJ2-3, with 10 positions matching TRBD1. The CDR3 covers 14 residues. The V gene end was trimmed by 10 bases and the J gene end by 6 bases; junction bases not matched to a gene: 10. Germline V gene sequence: CDR1 MNHNY, CDR2 SVGAGI (reference sequence). This CDR3 is CATLEDRGADTQYF. The CDR3 bases are TGTGCCACCCTGGAGGACAGGGGGGCCGATACGCAGTATTTT.

A single count supports this clone. The J gene is TRBJ1-1, the V gene TRBV5-1; 9 bases line up with TRBD1. After removal of 4 bases from V and 5 bases from J, the junction contained 3 bases not matched to a gene. Germline-derived CDR1 and CDR2 are SGHRS and YFSETQ. The CDR3 runs 13 residues. The CDR3 nucleotides are TGCGCCAGCAGCGGGACAGGGAGGACTGAAGCTTTCTTT. Amino acids: CASSGTGRTEAFF.

V gene TRBV6-5 combines with J gene TRBJ2-4, with 8 bases aligning to TRBD2. V lost 6 bases to trimming and J lost 3 bases; unmatched junction nucleotides: 7. The CDR3 has 15 amino acids. Germline lookup yields CDR1 MNHEY and CDR2 SVGAGI. CDR3 nucleotide sequence: TGTGCCAGCAGAGCGTTCGGGGGGGGCAAAAACATTCAGTACTTC. Its translation: CASRAFGGGKNIQYF.

The chain couples TRBV5-1 to TRBJ1-1, with 8 bases that match TRBD1. The J segment lost 4 bases and the V segment lost 2 bases, leaving 7 bases of the junction unmatched. The germline V gene has CDR1 SGHRS and CDR2 YFSETQ. The CDR3 covers 15 residues. The CDR3 region is CASSFSGTGATEAFF. As DNA, the CDR3 is TGCGCCAGCAGCTTCTCCGGGACAGGAGCCACTGAAGCTTTCTTT.

This chain joins TRBV29-1 and TRBJ1-1; D may be TRBD1 (5 bases). The V and J ends lost 6 bases and 0 bases respectively, with 11 bases between them. This CDR3 comprises 13 residues. Germline lookup yields CDR1 SQVTM and CDR2 ANQGSEA. The CDR3 region is CSVTTAMNTEAFF. CDR3 coding DNA: TGCAGCGTAACGACAGCTATGAACACTGAAGCTTTCTTT.

The chain recombines TRBV9 with TRBJ2-7, with D possibly matching TRBD1 (7 bases). The ends were cut back, 8 bases at V and 5 bases at J, with 17 bases in the middle. CDR1 and CDR2 (germline): SGDLS, YYNGEE. This CDR3 is built from 13 residues. As DNA, the CDR3 is TGTGCCAGTGGAGGGGGCAGCACCCACGAGCAGTACTTC. This translates into CASGGGSTHEQYF.